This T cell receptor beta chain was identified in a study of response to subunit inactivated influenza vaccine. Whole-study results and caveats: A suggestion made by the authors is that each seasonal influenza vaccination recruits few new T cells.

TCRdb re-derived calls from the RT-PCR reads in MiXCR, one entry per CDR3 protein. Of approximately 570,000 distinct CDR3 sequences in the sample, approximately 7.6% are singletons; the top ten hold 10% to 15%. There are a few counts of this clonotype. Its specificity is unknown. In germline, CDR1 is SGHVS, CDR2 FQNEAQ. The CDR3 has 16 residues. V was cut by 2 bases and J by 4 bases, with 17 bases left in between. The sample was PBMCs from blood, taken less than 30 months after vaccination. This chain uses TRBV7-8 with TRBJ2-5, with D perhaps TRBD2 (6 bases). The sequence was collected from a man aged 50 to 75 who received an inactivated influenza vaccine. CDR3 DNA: TGTGCCAGCAGCTTAATGTCGCTAGCGCCCGTAGAGACCCAGTACTTC. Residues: CASSLMSLAPVETQYF.